The rows below give T cell receptor beta chains drawn from one sample of a study of T cell responses to AZD1222 COVID-19 vaccine. Assay used: immunoSEQ multiplex PCR; TCRdb lists only in-frame clones, some missing. The sample has around 150,000 clones, less than 95% seen once. The material was peripheral blood, obtained 28 days after the second AZD1222 dose. These receptors were taken from an adult who received the AZD1222 COVID-19 vaccine. Each CDR3 is given with its conserved first and last residue. The D gene is left open where the match is weak. Only part of the rows carry a size: once, few, many, or a class if the clone is expanded.

NA,once,TRBJ1-4,TRBV6-5,TGTGCCAGCAGTTACCAGGGACTTCTGAAAGAAAAACTGTTTTTT,CASSYQGLLKEKLFF
NA,few,TRBJ2-1,TRBV6-5,TGTGCCAGCAGTTACAACGGCCACTCCTACAATGAGCAGTTCTTC,CASSYNGHSYNEQFF
NA,NA,TRBJ2-2,TRBV4-1,TGCGCCAGCAGCCTCGGAAGCAGAGCGAACACCGGGGAGCTGTTTTTT,CASSLGSRANTGELFF
NA,NA,TRBJ1-2,TRBV5-5,TGTGCCAGCAGCTTGCAGGATAACTATGGCTACACCTTC,CASSLQDNYGYTF
NA,NA,TRBJ2-3,TRBV29-1,TGCAGCGTTTTTGGCCCCCAAGATACGCAGTATTTT,CSVFGPQDTQYF
TRBD2,NA,TRBJ2-1,TRBV3-1/TRBV3-2,TGTGCCAGCAGCCAAGGCGTCCGGCGGGGGGGACGGAATGAGCAGTTCTTC,CASSQGVRRGGRNEQFF
NA,NA,TRBJ2-7,TRBV27,TGTGCCAGCAGTTTCATAGGGGGGGGACAGAGCTCCTACGAGCAGTACTTC,CASSFIGGGQSSYEQYF
NA,NA,TRBJ1-5,TRBV10-1,TGCGCCAGCAGTTCAGGGCAGTGGCAGCCCCAGCATTTT,CASSSGQWQPQHF
NA,NA,TRBJ1-3,TRBV2,TGTGCCAGCAGTGAACTATACTCTGGAAACACCATATATTTT,CASSELYSGNTIYF
TRBD1,NA,TRBJ2-7,TRBV5-1,TGCGCCAGCAGCTGGGACAGGCAATACGAGCAGTACTTC,CASSWDRQYEQYF
NA,NA,TRBJ2-2,TRBV2,TGTGCCAGCAGTCCAGTACGAGACACCGGGGAGCTGTTTTTT,CASSPVRDTGELFF
TRBD1,once,TRBJ1-4,TRBV28,TGTGCCAGCAGTTCCGGGACAGGGTTTGAAAAACTGTTTTTT,CASSSGTGFEKLFF
NA,NA,TRBJ2-2,TRBV5-1,TGCGCCAGCAGCGGCGGTGCCAACACCGGGGAGCTGTTTTTT,CASSGGANTGELFF
TRBD2,once,TRBJ2-5,TRBV18,TGTGCCAGCTCACCCCGGCCGGGGGGAATGGAGACCCAGTACTTC,CASSPRPGGMETQYF
TRBD1,NA,TRBJ1-2,TRBV5-6,TGTGCCAGCACCCGGGGACAGGGGATTGTCTATGGCTACACCTTC,CASTRGQGIVYGYTF
TRBD1,NA,TRBJ1-2,TRBV7-2,TGTGCCAGCAGCTCGACAGGGATTCTTGACTATGGCTACACCTTC,CASSSTGILDYGYTF
NA,NA,TRBJ1-5,TRBV11-3,TGTGCCAGGGGAACGCCGTATAGCAATCAGCCCCAGCATTTT,CARGTPYSNQPQHF
NA,once,TRBJ1-4,TRBV25-1,TGTGCCAGCAGTAACGGGGGGGCGTTGGAAAAACTGTTTTTT,CASSNGGALEKLFF
TRBD2,NA,TRBJ2-5,TRBV7-9,TGTGCCAGCAGCTTACTCCTAGCGGTCCAAGAGAGCCAGTACTTC,CASSLLLAVQESQYF
NA,NA,TRBJ2-1,TRBV5-1,TGCGCCAGCAGCTTGGCCGAGATTGGGGCGTTCTACAATGAGCAGTTCTTC,CASSLAEIGAFYNEQFF
NA,NA,TRBJ2-3,TRBV19,TGTGCCAGTAGCGACCCTCGGGGGGGACAGGGATATACAGATACGCAGTATTTT,CASSDPRGGQGYTDTQYF
NA,NA,TRBJ2-3,TRBV5-4,TGTGCCAGCAGCCAAGGGAGCTCAGATACGCAGTATTTT,CASSQGSSDTQYF
NA,NA,TRBJ2-3,TRBV6-6,TGTGCCAGCAATGAGAACACAGATACGCAGTATTTT,CASNENTDTQYF
TRBD1,NA,TRBJ1-4,TRBV4-2,TGTGCCAGCAGCCTCCGGGGACAGGGGAATGAAAAACTGTTTTTT,CASSLRGQGNEKLFF
TRBD1,NA,TRBJ1-1,TRBV6-2/TRBV6-3,TGTGCCAGCAGTCAAGACAGGGACACTGAAGCTTTCTTT,CASSQDRDTEAFF
NA,NA,TRBJ1-4,TRBV1,TGCACCAGCAGCCAAGATCGTTATTATGCGACAACTAATGAAAAACTGTTTTTT,CTSSQDRYYATTNEKLFF
NA,NA,TRBJ2-7,TRBV21-1,TGTGCCAGCCAGGGGGGGGCATCCTGGCGCGAGCAGTACTTC,CASQGGASWREQYF
TRBD1,NA,TRBJ1-1,TRBV6-5,TGTGCCAGCACTAGGACAGGGTATACGACTGAAGCTTTCTTT,CASTRTGYTTEAFF
NA,NA,TRBJ2-2,TRBV27,TGTGCCAGCAGTTTGTACTGGGCCACCGGGGAGCTGTTTTTT,CASSLYWATGELFF
TRBD1,once,TRBJ1-3,TRBV10-3,TGTGCCATCAGGACAGGGGATGGAAACACCATATATTTT,CAIRTGDGNTIYF
NA,NA,TRBJ1-2,TRBV5-6,TGTGCCAGCAGCTTGGGGCCGGCAGGCTACACCTTC,CASSLGPAGYTF
TRBD1,NA,TRBJ1-2,TRBV28,TGTGCCAGCAGTTTCTACAGGGGTCCATATGGCTACACCTTC,CASSFYRGPYGYTF
TRBD2,once,TRBJ2-3,TRBV6-5,TGTGCCAGCAGCCGCGGGGGAAGCACAGATACGCAGTATTTT,CASSRGGSTDTQYF